The 10 T cell receptor beta chains below were found in one sample sequenced in a study of TIL therapy for anti-PD-1-resistant metastatic lung cancer. The libraries were made with immunoSEQ v3. Here immunoSEQ multiplex PCR was the method, and the copy in TCRdb shows in-frame clones only, minus some. The table has 25,000 to 30,000 clones, approximately 63% seen once; the top ten hold about 15%. Time point indicated: pre-treatment sample, taken before nivolumab and TIL therapy. Pleural nodules or supraclavicular lymph nodes made up most of the excised metastases sampled. Specimen: tumor tissue, collected at baseline. Receptors originate from a woman between 25 and 80 years old with non-small cell lung cancer.

The V gene is TRBV27, the J gene TRBJ2-7; D ambiguous. The germline gives CDR1 MNHEY, CDR2 SMNVEV (reference sequence). This CDR3 has 13 residues. Trimming shortened V by 1 base and J by 7 bases, and 11 bases separated the two germline ends. The CDR3 coding sequence is TGTGCCAGCAGTTTATTTTCCTTAGGGGAGCAGTACTTC. Translation: CASSLFSLGEQYF.

J is TRBJ1-1 and V is TRBV18; no firm D call. V dropped 3 bases and J dropped 3 bases, with 5 bases sitting between them. This CDR3 has 12 amino acids. Germline assignment: CDR1 KGHSH and CDR2 LQKENI. Here the CDR3 reads CASSPWDTEAFF. The CDR3, as DNA: TGTGCCAGCTCACCGTGGGACACTGAAGCTTTCTTT. Supplemented by reference TRBV18 and TRBJ1-1, the full variable domain reads NAGVMQNPRHLVRRRGQEARLRCSPMKGHSHVYWYRQLPEEGLKFMVYLQKENIIDESGMPKERFSAEFPKEGPSILRIQQVVRGDSAAYFCASSPWDTEAFFGQGTRLTVV.

J is TRBJ2-1 and V is TRBV29-1, with TRBD2 matching over 11 bases. The CDR3 extends over 14 amino acids. Germline CDR1 and CDR2: SQVTM and ANQGSEA. The ends lost 7 bases at V and 3 bases at J; junction bases unmatched: 5. As DNA, the CDR3 is TGCAGCGCTTCGACTAGCGGGATCTACAATGAGCAGTTCTTC. The encoded protein is CSASTSGIYNEQFF.

In its sample, this clone was seen a few times. The chain has TRBV15 and TRBJ2-7, with 12 positions matching TRBD2. The V gene's germline CDR1 is LNHNV and CDR2 YYDKDF (reference sequence). J was trimmed by 2 bases and V by 5 bases; bases with no gene match: 4. This CDR3 spans 15 amino acids. The CDR3 bases are TGTGCCACCAGCTTTGGACTAGCGGGGCCCTACGAGCAGTACTTC. It is translated as CATSFGLAGPYEQYF.

This clone appeared once. V usage is TRBV29-1 and J usage is TRBJ2-6; D is ambiguous. The CDR3 contains 14 residues. The germline CDR1 and CDR2 sequences are SQVTM and ANQGSEA. Trimming shortened V by 6 bases and J by 0 bases, and 9 bases separated the two germline ends. The CDR3 DNA follows: TGCAGCGTCCCAGACCACTCTGGGGCCAACGTCCTGACTTTC. Its protein product is CSVPDHSGANVLTF.

The chain recombines TRBV11-2 with TRBJ2-4; D remains ambiguous. Per the germline V gene, CDR1 is SGHAT and CDR2 is FQNNGV. The CDR3 totals 12 residues. V lost 0 bases, J lost 9 bases, and 6 bases lay in between. The CDR3 sequence: CASSLDVGIQYF. The CDR3 nucleotides read TGTGCCAGCAGCTTAGACGTCGGCATTCAGTACTTC.

In its sample, this clone ranks as medium-sized. The chain is built from TRBV11-1 and TRBJ1-2; unclear D gene. Germline loops: CDR1 SGHAT, CDR2 FQDESV (reference sequence). The CDR3 runs 13 residues. Trimming pared 0 bases from V and 7 bases from J, leaving 9 bases between. In DNA, the CDR3 is TGTGCCAGCAGCTTAGCGGCCGGGCGTGGCTACACCTTC. This codes for CASSLAAGRGYTF.

V and J are TRBV6-1 and TRBJ1-5; the match to TRBD1 covers 8 bases. The CDR3 is made up of 13 amino acids. Germline V gene sequence: CDR1 MNHNS, CDR2 SASEGT. Unmatched junction bases numbered 4, after V lost 7 bases and J lost 5 bases. This chain's CDR3 is CASTGQGDQPQHF. The DNA of the CDR3 is TGTGCCAGCACAGGACAGGGCGATCAGCCCCAGCATTTT.

V and J are TRBV5-1 and TRBJ1-1; D may be TRBD1 (5 bases). Germline V gives CDR1 SGHRS, CDR2 YFSETQ. V dropped 7 bases and J dropped 3 bases, with 7 bases sitting between them. There are 11 residues in the CDR3. The CDR3 protein is CASVGDTEAFF. The CDR3 nucleotides read TGCGCCAGCGTGGGGGACACTGAAGCTTTCTTT.

This chain links TRBV19 with TRBJ1-2, with D perhaps TRBD1 (6 bases). The CDR3 is 12 residues long. CDR1 LNHDA and CDR2 SQIVND come from the germline V gene (reference sequence). V was cut by 6 bases and J by 4 bases, with 9 bases left in between. This CDR3 is CASRQGTYGYTF. In nucleotides, the CDR3 is TGTGCCAGTAGACAGGGAACCTATGGCTACACCTTC. Using reference TRBV19 and TRBJ1-2 for the parts outside the CDR3, the full variable domain is DGGITQSPKYLFRKEGQNVTLSCEQNLNHDAMYWYRQDPGQGLRLIYYSQIVNDFQKGDIAEGYSVSREKKESFPLTVTSAQKNPTAFYLCASRQGTYGYTFGSGTRLTVV.